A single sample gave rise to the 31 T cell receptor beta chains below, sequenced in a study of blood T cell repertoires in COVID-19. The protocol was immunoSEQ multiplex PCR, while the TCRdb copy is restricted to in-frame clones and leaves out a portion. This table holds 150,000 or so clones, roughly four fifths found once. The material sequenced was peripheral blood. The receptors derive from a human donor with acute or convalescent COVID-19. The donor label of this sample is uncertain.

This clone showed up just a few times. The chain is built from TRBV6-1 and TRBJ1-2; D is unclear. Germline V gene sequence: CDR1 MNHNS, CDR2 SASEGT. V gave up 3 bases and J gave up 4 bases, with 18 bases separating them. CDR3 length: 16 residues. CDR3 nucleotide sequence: TGTGCCAGCAGTGATATGATCGGCAGGCTATCCTATGGCTACACCTTC. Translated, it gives CASSDMIGRLSYGYTF.

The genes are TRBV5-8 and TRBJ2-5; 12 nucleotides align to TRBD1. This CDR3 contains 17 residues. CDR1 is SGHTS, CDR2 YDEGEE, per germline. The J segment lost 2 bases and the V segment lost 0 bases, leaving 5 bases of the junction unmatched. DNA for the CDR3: TGTGCCAGCAGCTTGGTTTGGGACAGGGGGCTGCAAGAGACCCAGTACTTC. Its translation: CASSLVWDRGLQETQYF.

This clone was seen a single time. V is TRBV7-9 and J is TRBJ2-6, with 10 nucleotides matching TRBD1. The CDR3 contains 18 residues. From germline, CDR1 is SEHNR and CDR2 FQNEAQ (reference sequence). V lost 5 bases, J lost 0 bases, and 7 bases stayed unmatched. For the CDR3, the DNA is TGTGCCAGCAGCCCGGGACAGGGGCAGTACTCTGGGGCCAACGTCCTGACTTTC. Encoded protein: CASSPGQGQYSGANVLTF.

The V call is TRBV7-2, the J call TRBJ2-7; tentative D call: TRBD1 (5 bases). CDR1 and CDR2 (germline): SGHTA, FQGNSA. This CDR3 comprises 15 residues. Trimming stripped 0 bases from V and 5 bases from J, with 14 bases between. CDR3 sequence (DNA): TGTGCCAGCAGCTTAGCTAGACAGACGCATCACGAGCAGTACTTC. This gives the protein CASSLARQTHHEQYF.

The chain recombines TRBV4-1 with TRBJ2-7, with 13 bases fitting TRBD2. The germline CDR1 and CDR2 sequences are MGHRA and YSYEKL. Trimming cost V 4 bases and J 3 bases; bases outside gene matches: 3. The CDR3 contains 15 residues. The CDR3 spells CASSRGTSGVYEQYF. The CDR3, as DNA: TGCGCCAGCAGCCGAGGGACTAGCGGGGTCTACGAGCAGTACTTC.

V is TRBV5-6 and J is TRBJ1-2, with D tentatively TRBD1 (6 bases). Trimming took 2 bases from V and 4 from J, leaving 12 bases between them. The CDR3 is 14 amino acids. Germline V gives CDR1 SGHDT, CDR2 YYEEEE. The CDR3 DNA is TGTGCCAGCAGCTTTTGGGGGCCAGCCTATGGCTACACCTTC. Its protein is CASSFWGPAYGYTF.

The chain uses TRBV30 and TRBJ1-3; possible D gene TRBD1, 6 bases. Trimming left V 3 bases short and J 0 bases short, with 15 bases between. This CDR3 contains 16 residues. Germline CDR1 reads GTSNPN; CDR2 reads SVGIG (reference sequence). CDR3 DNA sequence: TGTGCCTGGAGGGGGGTGGGGGCACTCTCTGGAAACACCATATATTTT. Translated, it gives CAWRGVGALSGNTIYF.

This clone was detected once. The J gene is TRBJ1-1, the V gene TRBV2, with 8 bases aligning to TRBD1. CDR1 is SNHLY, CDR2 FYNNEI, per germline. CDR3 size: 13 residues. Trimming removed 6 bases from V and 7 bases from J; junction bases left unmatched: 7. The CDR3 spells CASRIDRGGEAFF. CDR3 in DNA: TGTGCCAGCAGGATAGACAGGGGCGGTGAAGCTTTCTTT.

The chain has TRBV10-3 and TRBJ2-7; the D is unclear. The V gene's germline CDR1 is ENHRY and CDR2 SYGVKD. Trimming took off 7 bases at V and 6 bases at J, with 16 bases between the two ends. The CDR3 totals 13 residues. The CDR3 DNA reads TGTGCCATCACTTTGGGCCCCGCCGCCGAGCAGTACTTC. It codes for CAITLGPAAEQYF.

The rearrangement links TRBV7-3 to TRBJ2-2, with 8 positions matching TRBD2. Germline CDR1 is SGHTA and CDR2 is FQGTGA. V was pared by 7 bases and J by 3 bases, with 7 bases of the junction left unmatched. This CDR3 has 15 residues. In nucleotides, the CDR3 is TGTGCCAGCACCCTCATAGCGGGGTACACCGGGGAGCTGTTTTTT. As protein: CASTLIAGYTGELFF.

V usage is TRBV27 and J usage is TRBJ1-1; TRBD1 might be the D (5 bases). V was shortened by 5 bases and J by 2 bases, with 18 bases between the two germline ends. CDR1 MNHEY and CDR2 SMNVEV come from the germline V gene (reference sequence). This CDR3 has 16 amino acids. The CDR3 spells CASSHHRPTINTEAFF. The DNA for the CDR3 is TGTGCCAGCAGTCACCACAGGCCAACCATCAACACTGAAGCTTTCTTT.

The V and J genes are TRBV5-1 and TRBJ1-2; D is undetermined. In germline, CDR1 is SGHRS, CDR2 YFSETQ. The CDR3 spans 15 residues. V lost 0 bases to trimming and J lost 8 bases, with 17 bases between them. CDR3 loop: CASSLVERSTRGYTF. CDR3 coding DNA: TGCGCCAGCAGCTTGGTAGAGAGGTCTACGAGGGGCTACACCTTC.

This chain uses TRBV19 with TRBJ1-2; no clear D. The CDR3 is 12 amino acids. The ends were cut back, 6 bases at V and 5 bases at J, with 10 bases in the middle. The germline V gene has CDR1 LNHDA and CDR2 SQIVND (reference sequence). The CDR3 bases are TGTGCCAGTAGCCCCGAGGGATATGGCTACACCTTC. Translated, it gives CASSPEGYGYTF.

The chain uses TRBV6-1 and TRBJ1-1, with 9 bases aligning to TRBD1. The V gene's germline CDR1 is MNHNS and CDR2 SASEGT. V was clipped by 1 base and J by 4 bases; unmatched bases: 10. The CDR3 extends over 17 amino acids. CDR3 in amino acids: CASSEGVTGGRGTEAFF. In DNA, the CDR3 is TGTGCCAGCAGTGAAGGGGTGACAGGGGGTCGTGGCACTGAAGCTTTCTTT.

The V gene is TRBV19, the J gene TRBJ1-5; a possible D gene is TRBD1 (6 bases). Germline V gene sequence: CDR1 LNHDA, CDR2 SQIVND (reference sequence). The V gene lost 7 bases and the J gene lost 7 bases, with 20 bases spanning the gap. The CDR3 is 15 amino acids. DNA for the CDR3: TGTGCCAGTACCCTAGTGTACCCCCAGGGGCAGCCCCAGCATTTT. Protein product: CASTLVYPQGQPQHF.

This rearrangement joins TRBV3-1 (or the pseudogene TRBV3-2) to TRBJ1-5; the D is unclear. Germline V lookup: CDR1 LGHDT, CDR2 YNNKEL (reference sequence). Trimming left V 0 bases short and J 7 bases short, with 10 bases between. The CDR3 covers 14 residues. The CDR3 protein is CASSQDHYRQPQHF. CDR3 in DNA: TGTGCCAGCAGCCAAGACCACTATCGGCAGCCCCAGCATTTT.

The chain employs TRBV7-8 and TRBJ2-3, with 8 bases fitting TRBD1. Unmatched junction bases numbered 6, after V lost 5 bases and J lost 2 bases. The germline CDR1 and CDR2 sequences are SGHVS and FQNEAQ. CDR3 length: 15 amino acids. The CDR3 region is CASSVTGALTDTQYF. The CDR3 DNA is TGTGCCAGCAGCGTGACAGGGGCGCTCACAGATACGCAGTATTTT. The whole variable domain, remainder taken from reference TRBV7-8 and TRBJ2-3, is GAGVSQSPRYKVAKRGQDVALRCDPISGHVSLFWYQQALGQGPEFLTYFQNEAQLDKSGLPSDRFFAERPEGSVSTLKIQRTQQEDSAVYLCASSVTGALTDTQYFGPGTRLTVL.

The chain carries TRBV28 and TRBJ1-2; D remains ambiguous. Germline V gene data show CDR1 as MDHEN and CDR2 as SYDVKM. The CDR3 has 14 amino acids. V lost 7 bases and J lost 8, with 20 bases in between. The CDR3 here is CASTSGSGLEGYTF. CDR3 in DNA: TGTGCCAGCACCTCCGGGTCGGGGTTGGAGGGCTACACCTTC.

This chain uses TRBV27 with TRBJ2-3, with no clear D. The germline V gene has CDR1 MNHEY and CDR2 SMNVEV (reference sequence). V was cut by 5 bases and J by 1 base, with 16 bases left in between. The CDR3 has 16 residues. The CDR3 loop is CASSLEALSGTDTQYF. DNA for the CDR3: TGTGCCAGCAGTCTCGAGGCCCTTTCGGGCACAGATACGCAGTATTTT.

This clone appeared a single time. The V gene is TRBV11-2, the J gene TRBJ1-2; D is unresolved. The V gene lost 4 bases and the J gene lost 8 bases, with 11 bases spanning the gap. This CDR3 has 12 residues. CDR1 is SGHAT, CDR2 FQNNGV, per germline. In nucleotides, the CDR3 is TGTGCCAGCAGCTCCTTTAGCGGGGGCTACACCTTC. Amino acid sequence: CASSSFSGGYTF.

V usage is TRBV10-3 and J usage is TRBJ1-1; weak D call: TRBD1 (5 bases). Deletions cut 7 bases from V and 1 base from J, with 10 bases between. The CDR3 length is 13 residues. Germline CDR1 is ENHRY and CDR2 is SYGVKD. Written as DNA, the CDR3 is TGTGCCATCACAGGGCAACAGAACACTGAAGCTTTCTTT. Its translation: CAITGQQNTEAFF.

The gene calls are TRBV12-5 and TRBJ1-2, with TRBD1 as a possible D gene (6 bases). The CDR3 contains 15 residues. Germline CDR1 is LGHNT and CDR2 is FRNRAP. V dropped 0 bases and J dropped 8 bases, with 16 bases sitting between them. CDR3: CASGLVLNRESGYTF. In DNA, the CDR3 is TGTGCTAGTGGTTTGGTACTGAACAGGGAATCGGGCTACACCTTC.

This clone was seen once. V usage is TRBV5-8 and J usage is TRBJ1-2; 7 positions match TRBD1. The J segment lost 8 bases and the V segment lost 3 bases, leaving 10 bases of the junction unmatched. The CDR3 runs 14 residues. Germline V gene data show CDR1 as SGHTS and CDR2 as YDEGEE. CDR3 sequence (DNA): TGTGCCAGCAGCTGGGGACAGTCGTCAAGGGGCTACACCTTC. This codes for CASSWGQSSRGYTF.

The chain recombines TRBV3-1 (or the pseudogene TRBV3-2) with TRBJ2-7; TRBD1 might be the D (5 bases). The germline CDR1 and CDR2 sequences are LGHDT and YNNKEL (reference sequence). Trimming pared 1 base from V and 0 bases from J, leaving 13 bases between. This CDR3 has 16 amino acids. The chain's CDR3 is CASSQGRVARSYEQYF. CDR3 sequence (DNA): TGTGCCAGCAGCCAAGGCAGGGTTGCCCGCTCCTACGAGCAGTACTTC.

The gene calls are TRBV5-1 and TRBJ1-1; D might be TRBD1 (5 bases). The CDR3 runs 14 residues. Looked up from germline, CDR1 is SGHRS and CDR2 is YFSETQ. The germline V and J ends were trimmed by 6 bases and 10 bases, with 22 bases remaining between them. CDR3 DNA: TGCGCCAGCAAAAACAAGGACATCGATACAGGAGCTTTCTTT. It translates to CASKNKDIDTGAFF.

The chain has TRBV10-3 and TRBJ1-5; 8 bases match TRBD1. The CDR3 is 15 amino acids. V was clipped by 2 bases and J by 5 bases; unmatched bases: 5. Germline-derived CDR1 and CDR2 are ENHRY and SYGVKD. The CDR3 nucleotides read TGTGCCATCAGTGAGAGGGCAGGGGGCGATCAGCCCCAGCATTTT. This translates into CAISERAGGDQPQHF.

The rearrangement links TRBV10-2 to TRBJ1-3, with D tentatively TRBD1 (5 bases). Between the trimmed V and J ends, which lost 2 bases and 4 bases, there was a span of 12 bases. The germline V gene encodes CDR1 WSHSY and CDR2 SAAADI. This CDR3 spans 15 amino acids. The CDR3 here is CASSEGQGRGNTIYF. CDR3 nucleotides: TGCGCCAGCAGTGAGGGGCAGGGTAGGGGAAACACCATATATTTT.

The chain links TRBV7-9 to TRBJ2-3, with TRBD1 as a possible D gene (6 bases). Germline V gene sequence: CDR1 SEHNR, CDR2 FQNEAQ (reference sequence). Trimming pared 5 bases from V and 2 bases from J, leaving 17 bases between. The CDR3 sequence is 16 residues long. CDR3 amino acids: CASSRTPGAVTDTQYF. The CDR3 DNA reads TGTGCCAGCAGCCGCACCCCAGGGGCCGTCACAGATACGCAGTATTTT.

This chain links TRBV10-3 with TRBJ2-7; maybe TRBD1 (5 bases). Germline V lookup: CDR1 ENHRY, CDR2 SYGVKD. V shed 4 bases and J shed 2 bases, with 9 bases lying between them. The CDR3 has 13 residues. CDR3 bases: TGTGCCATCAGTGTGACAGATGCCTACGAGCAGTACTTC. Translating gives CAISVTDAYEQYF.

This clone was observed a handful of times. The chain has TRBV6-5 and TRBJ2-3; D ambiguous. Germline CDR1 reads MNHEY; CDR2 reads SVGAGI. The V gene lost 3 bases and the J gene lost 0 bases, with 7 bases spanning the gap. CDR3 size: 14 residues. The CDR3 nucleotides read TGTGCCAGCAGTTATGGCGGTAGCACAGATACGCAGTATTTT. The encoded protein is CASSYGGSTDTQYF.

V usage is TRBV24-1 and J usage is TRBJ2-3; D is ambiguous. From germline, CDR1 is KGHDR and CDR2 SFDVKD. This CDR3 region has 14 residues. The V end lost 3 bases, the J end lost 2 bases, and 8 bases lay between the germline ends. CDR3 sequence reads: CATSDPQYTDTQYF. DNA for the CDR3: TGTGCCACCAGTGATCCCCAGTACACAGATACGCAGTATTTT.